The clone carrying this T cell receptor beta chain has just one count. Its target is not known. This sample was included in a study of cytomegalovirus exposure and HLA in healthy donors. The PCR ran on 60 Vbeta and 13 Jbeta primers. In the authors' methods: Around 9.9 million shared chains were among the roughly 80 million unique TCR beta chains that a later analysis counted. Only in-frame clones appear in the TCRdb table, and some are missing; sequencing was by immunoSEQ multiplex PCR. That table supplies the V and J calls and clone size; D and trimming were determined from the DNA. The repertoire consists of more than 85,000 clones, with over 65% occurring once and the leading ten covering 13%. Study outcomes and limitations: Indistinguishable V segments such as TRBV6-2 and TRBV6-3 were excluded. While the bulk of TCR sequences proved rare, some public TCRs turned up in many donors.

The germline CDR1 and CDR2 sequences are SGDLS and YYNGEE. Unmatched junction bases numbered 14, after V lost 0 bases and J lost 10 bases. The CDR3 covers 16 residues. The sequencing input was PBMCs. The chain links TRBV9 to TRBJ1-1; 8 nucleotides match TRBD1. This TCR was sampled from a man younger than 40 in good health and CMV-seropositive. The CDR3 DNA reads TGTGCCAGCAGCGTAGGAGTGGGCAGGGGGCAGGCGACAGCTTTCTTT. The encoded protein is CASSVGVGRGQATAFF.